These 17 T cell receptor beta chains share one sample of origin, sequenced in a study of T cell changes during pregnancy in multiple sclerosis. Assay: immunoSEQ multiplex PCR; the TCRdb copy retains only in-frame clones and omits some. The profile shows 55,000 to 85,000 clones, about nine tenths of them singletons. The sample was peripheral blood, taken in the second trimester of pregnancy. These receptors were collected from a female donor with multiple sclerosis, enrolled in a pregnancy study.

The V gene is TRBV6-6, the J gene TRBJ2-2; the match to TRBD2 covers 11 bases. Germline CDR1 reads MNHNY; CDR2 reads SVGAGI (reference sequence). Trimming cost V 6 bases and J 7 bases; bases outside gene matches: 7. CDR3 length: 15 amino acids. The CDR3 spells CASSTGTSGSGELFF. The CDR3 DNA reads as TGTGCCAGCAGCACGGGGACTAGCGGTAGCGGGGAGCTGTTTTTT.

The V and J genes are TRBV7-9 and TRBJ2-3; 9 bases map to TRBD2. Unmatched junction bases numbered 3, after V lost 4 bases and J lost 7 bases. The CDR3 length is 13 residues. The germline V gene encodes CDR1 SEHNR and CDR2 FQNEAQ (reference sequence). CDR3 protein: CASSSGLANTQYF. The CDR3 DNA reads as TGTGCCAGCAGCTCCGGACTAGCGAATACGCAGTATTTT.

This chain joins TRBV5-1 and TRBJ1-1, with unresolved D. The CDR3 covers 14 residues. CDR1 and CDR2 from the germline V gene are SGHRS and YFSETQ. The V and J ends lost 0 bases and 0 bases respectively, with 6 bases between them. The CDR3: CASSLDNMNTEAFF. The CDR3 DNA is TGCGCCAGCAGCTTGGACAACATGAACACTGAAGCTTTCTTT.

The chain joins TRBV7-9 to TRBJ1-1, with D unresolved. The CDR3 runs 13 residues. V lost 5 bases and J 4 bases, leaving 11 bases between the germline ends. CDR1 is SEHNR, CDR2 FQNEAQ, per germline (reference sequence). CDR3 region: CASSQNGGTEAFF. CDR3 nucleotides: TGTGCCAGCAGCCAAAATGGAGGCACTGAAGCTTTCTTT.

As regards this clone: A read error may account for a junction end that differs from germline. The rearrangement joins TRBV7-9 to TRBJ2-7, with TRBD1 as a possible D gene (6 bases). The CDR3 is 12 amino acids. Germline loops: CDR1 SEHNR, CDR2 FQNEAQ (reference sequence). The CDR3 reads CASRMGTRDTRF. For the CDR3, the DNA is TGTGCCAGCAGAATGGGGACCCGGGACACTCGGTTC.

The rearrangement joins TRBV7-9 to TRBJ1-1; TRBD1 agrees at 7 bases. V was clipped by 5 bases and J by 4 bases; unmatched bases: 7. Germline V CDR1 and CDR2: SEHNR, FQNEAQ (reference sequence). This CDR3 is built from 14 residues. The CDR3: CASSVTGVSTEAFF. The CDR3 DNA reads TGTGCCAGCAGCGTAACAGGGGTAAGCACTGAAGCTTTCTTT.

This rearrangement joins TRBV5-6 to TRBJ2-1, with 7 nucleotides matching TRBD1. The CDR3 has 15 residues. The V segment lost 4 bases and the J segment 11 bases; nucleotides outside the gene matches: 15. Germline V lookup: CDR1 SGHDT, CDR2 YYEEEE. For the CDR3, the DNA is TGTGCCAGCAGCCCGGGACAGATGAGGACACGGAAGCAGTTCTTC. Protein: CASSPGQMRTRKQFF. Looking up the rest from reference TRBV5-6 and TRBJ2-1 gives the full variable domain: DAGVTQSPTHLIKTRGQQVTLRCSPKSGHDTVSWYQQALGQGPQFIFQYYEEEERQRGNFPDRFSGHQFPNYSSELNVNALLLGDSALYLCASSPGQMRTRKQFFGPGTRLTVL.

The chain uses TRBV7-9 and TRBJ1-1, with no clear D. Germline V lookup: CDR1 SEHNR, CDR2 FQNEAQ (reference sequence). V shed 6 bases and J shed 0 bases, with 14 bases lying between them. The CDR3 has 15 amino acids. CDR3 DNA: TGTGCCAGCAGTTATAAGGGAGTCTTGAACACTGAAGCTTTCTTT. This sequence encodes CASSYKGVLNTEAFF.

The CDR3 region has the DNA TGTGCCAGCAGTTACCACGACCGGGCCTACGAGCAGTACTTC. This sequence encodes CASSYHDRAYEQYF. The chain employs TRBV28 and TRBJ2-7; no definite D call. The CDR3 is 14 amino acids. Trimming left V 4 bases short and J 2 bases short, with 12 bases between. CDR1 MDHEN and CDR2 SYDVKM come from the germline V gene.

The V gene is TRBV9, the J gene TRBJ2-3, with TRBD2 matching 7 bases. The CDR3 sequence is 14 residues long. Germline lookup yields CDR1 SGDLS and CDR2 YYNGEE. With 0 bases clipped from V and 4 bases from J, the junction kept 2 bases outside the gene matches. This CDR3 is CASSVERGADTQYF. CDR3 DNA: TGTGCCAGCAGCGTAGAGCGGGGTGCAGATACGCAGTATTTT.

There are a few counts of this clone. The genes are TRBV7-2 and TRBJ2-7; the D is unclear. The CDR3 runs 15 residues. Germline V gene lookup returns CDR1 SGHTA and CDR2 FQGNSA. Trimming cost V 3 bases and J 0 bases, with 12 bases left between them. CDR3: CASSFRRVSSYEQYF. The CDR3 DNA is TGTGCCAGCAGCTTCCGTCGGGTTAGCTCCTACGAGCAGTACTTC.

The chain carries TRBV14 and TRBJ2-3; 8 bases are shared with TRBD1. V lost 4 bases and J lost 5; bases outside the gene matches: 2. The length of the CDR3 is 13 residues. Germline loops: CDR1 SGHDN, CDR2 FVKESK. The CDR3 DNA sequence: TGTGCCAGCAGCCTCGGGACAGGAGATACGCAGTATTTT. Translating gives CASSLGTGDTQYF.

The chain couples TRBV11-1 to TRBJ2-7; weak D call: TRBD1 (6 bases). The V and J ends lost 1 base and 3 bases respectively, with 10 bases between them. The CDR3 consists of 14 residues. Germline V lookup: CDR1 SGHAT, CDR2 FQDESV (reference sequence). The chain's CDR3 is CASSLGSRGYEQYF. In DNA, the CDR3 is TGTGCCAGCAGCTTAGGCTCCAGGGGCTACGAGCAGTACTTC.

The gene calls are TRBV11-2 and TRBJ1-1; D may be TRBD1 (5 bases). Trimming shortened V by 4 bases and J by 9 bases, and 24 bases separated the two germline ends. From germline, CDR1 is SGHAT and CDR2 FQNNGV. The CDR3 loop spans 16 amino acids. CDR3 DNA sequence: TGTGCCAGCAGCTCAAGGGCGGGGACTACGAACTCGCAAGCTTTCTTT. Protein: CASSSRAGTTNSQAFF.

This clone has more than one count but fewer than ten. The chain couples TRBV7-8 to TRBJ1-2, with D possibly TRBD1 on 5 matching bases. The germline V and J ends were trimmed by 1 base and 8 bases, with 17 bases remaining between them. CDR1 and CDR2 from the germline V gene are SGHVS and FQNEAQ. The CDR3 consists of 15 residues. The CDR3 nucleotides are TGTGCCAGCAGCTTAGTGCGGGGCGCGATGGGAGGCTACACCTTC. Translation gives CASSLVRGAMGGYTF.

The gene calls are TRBV6-1 and TRBJ2-2; no reliable D call. Looked up from germline, CDR1 is MNHNS and CDR2 is SASEGT. The germline V and J ends were trimmed by 1 base and 3 bases, with 9 bases remaining between them. CDR3 length: 15 residues. This CDR3 reads CASSEGERDTGELFF. CDR3 bases: TGTGCCAGCAGTGAAGGAGAGCGTGACACCGGGGAGCTGTTTTTT.

This clone was observed a few times. J is TRBJ1-6 and V is TRBV28; D not certain. Looked up from germline, CDR1 is MDHEN and CDR2 is SYDVKM. The CDR3 extends over 15 amino acids. Trimming took 6 bases from V and 5 from J, leaving 14 bases between them. The CDR3 DNA is TGTGCCAGCAGCTTAGACACCTCTAATAATTCACCCCTCCACTTT. It codes for CASSLDTSNNSPLHF.